A single sample gave rise to the 21 T cell receptor beta chains below, sequenced in a study of OX40 agonist ivuxolimab in advanced cancers. Library generation was performed with the immunoSEQ multiplex PCR assay. This immuneACCESS table, as held by TCRdb, lists in-frame sequences with V and J called but not all clones. Of the missing ones, under half trace to an unresolved V gene in checked studies; the others have no known cause. This sample has some 73,000 clones in its table, and just over 85% of those were observed once. The ten top clones hold 0.75% of the sample. This material consisted of CD4+ or CD8+ T cells sorted from blood, taken in a trial of the OX40 agonist ivuxolimab. The receptors were gathered from an adult with an advanced solid tumor such as melanoma, head and neck, liver or kidney cancer.

The CDR3 DNA reads as TGTGCCAGCAGCCCCGGGACAGGGGGCTCCTACGAGCAGTACTTC. Translation gives CASSPGTGGSYEQYF. The chain joins TRBV5-6 to TRBJ2-7; 11 bases are shared with TRBD1. Germline CDR1 SGHDT, CDR2 YYEEEE. The CDR3 is 15 residues long. The junction had 3 bases not matched to a gene; V was cut back by 4 bases and J by 0 bases.

The chain uses TRBV5-8 and TRBJ2-2; D gene uncertain. CDR3 length equals 13 residues. From germline, CDR1 is SGHTS and CDR2 YDEGEE. V lost 0 bases and J 6 bases, leaving 6 bases between the germline ends. The CDR3 coding sequence is TGTGCCAGCAGCTTGGTTATGGCCGGGGAGCTGTTTTTT. Translated: CASSLVMAGELFF.

Regarding this clone: Different DNA sequences within this sample yield the same CDR3. The DNA for the CDR3 is TGTGCCAGCAGTTACTCGTCAGGGGGCTACGAGCAGTACTTC. Translation: CASSYSSGGYEQYF. The chain joins TRBV6-5 to TRBJ2-7, with TRBD1 identical over 7 bases. V trimming: 0 bases; J trimming: 3 bases; junction bases outside the gene matches: 2. This CDR3 has 14 residues. CDR1 is MNHEY, CDR2 SVGAGI, per germline.

The chain recombines TRBV7-3 with TRBJ2-2; D not resolved. The CDR3 spans 14 residues. With 1 base removed from V and 6 bases from J, the gap between germline ends came to 9 bases. Germline lookup yields CDR1 SGHTA and CDR2 FQGTGA. CDR3 region: CASSLMLGSGELFF. CDR3 DNA sequence: TGTGCCAGCAGCTTAATGCTGGGCTCCGGGGAGCTGTTTTTT.

This clone was picked up a small number of times. V is TRBV5-1 and J is TRBJ2-3, with a tentative D call TRBD1 (6 bases). Looked up from germline, CDR1 is SGHRS and CDR2 is YFSETQ. CDR3 length: 15 residues. V lost 2 bases, J lost 4 bases, and 14 bases lay in between. Written as DNA, the CDR3 is TGCGCCAGCAGCTTCATGGGGGCCGGATCAGATACGCAGTATTTT. Translation: CASSFMGAGSDTQYF. Complete variable domain (other parts from reference TRBV5-1 and TRBJ2-3): KAGVTQTPRYLIKTRGQQVTLSCSPISGHRSVSWYQQTPGQGLQFLFEYFSETQRNKGNFPGRFSGRQFSNSRSEMNVSTLELGDSALYLCASSFMGAGSDTQYFGPGTRLTVL.

V and J are TRBV18 and TRBJ2-5; D gene unclear. There are 13 residues in the CDR3. CDR1 and CDR2 (germline): KGHSH, LQKENI. Trimming took 2 bases from V and 5 from J, leaving 9 bases between them. CDR3 loop: CASSPSAVETQYF. Here the CDR3 DNA reads TGTGCCAGCTCACCATCAGCCGTTGAGACCCAGTACTTC.

The chain links TRBV28 to TRBJ1-4; D unclear. Germline assignment: CDR1 MDHEN and CDR2 SYDVKM. The length of the CDR3 is 15 residues. With 0 bases removed from V and 0 bases from J, the gap between germline ends came to 5 bases. The CDR3 sequence is CASSLWLATNEKLFF. DNA for the CDR3: TGTGCCAGCAGTTTATGGCTTGCAACTAATGAAAAACTGTTTTTT.

This clone was counted between two and nine times. The chain links TRBV5-6 to TRBJ1-2, with D perhaps matching TRBD1 (6 bases). The CDR3 totals 14 residues. The germline V and J ends were trimmed by 5 bases and 5 bases, with 16 bases remaining between them. Germline assignment: CDR1 SGHDT and CDR2 YYEEEE. The CDR3 reads CASRKWGAGYGYTF. CDR3 bases: TGTGCCAGCAGAAAATGGGGGGCTGGGTATGGCTACACCTTC.

The chain has TRBV9 and TRBJ2-3; no reliable D call. The CDR3 runs 16 residues. Germline CDR1 SGDLS, CDR2 YYNGEE. Trimming removed 3 bases from V and 0 bases from J, with 14 bases in between. CDR3 protein: CASSAQALTSTDTQYF. The DNA of the CDR3 is TGTGCCAGCAGCGCCCAGGCATTGACTAGCACAGATACGCAGTATTTT.

The chain recombines TRBV28 with TRBJ2-1; the D is unclear. V lost 9 bases to trimming and J lost 5 bases, with 14 bases between them. In germline, CDR1 is MDHEN, CDR2 SYDVKM. The CDR3 covers 13 residues. CDR3 sequence: CASFPTTHNEQFF. In DNA form, the CDR3 reads TGTGCCAGTTTCCCCACTACTCACAATGAGCAGTTCTTC.

The chain combines TRBV5-4 with TRBJ2-1; TRBD2 is a possible D gene (7 bases). The CDR3 spans 16 residues. Trimming shortened V by 0 bases and J by 8 bases, and 18 bases separated the two germline ends. The germline V gene has CDR1 SGHNT and CDR2 YYREEE (reference sequence). The chain's CDR3 is CASSLVAGEGEDEQFF. The DNA of the CDR3 is TGTGCCAGCAGCTTGGTCGCGGGAGAGGGGGAAGATGAGCAGTTCTTC.

The rearrangement joins TRBV7-9 to TRBJ1-2; 9 positions agree with TRBD1. The CDR3 totals 15 residues. The V segment lost 9 bases and the J segment 2 bases; nucleotides outside the gene matches: 10. The germline V gene encodes CDR1 SEHNR and CDR2 FQNEAQ (reference sequence). CDR3 protein: CASTTGGSSNYGYTF. As DNA, the CDR3 is TGTGCCAGTACCACAGGGGGCTCAAGCAACTATGGCTACACCTTC.

This rearrangement joins TRBV30 to TRBJ2-2, with D possibly TRBD2 on 6 matching bases. Trimming removed 1 base at V and 4 bases at J, with 10 bases between. Germline CDR1 GTSNPN, CDR2 SVGIG (reference sequence). The CDR3 spans 14 residues. The CDR3 bases are TGTGCCTGGAGTGCGGGAGCGGTCACCGGGGAGCTGTTTTTT. This codes for CAWSAGAVTGELFF.

This sequence joins TRBV28 and TRBJ2-7, with D unclear. Germline values: CDR1 MDHEN, CDR2 SYDVKM. The ends were cut back, 5 bases at V and 0 bases at J, with 11 bases in the middle. The CDR3 has 14 residues. This CDR3 is CASSQVPSSYEQYF. In DNA form, the CDR3 reads TGTGCCAGCAGTCAGGTACCCTCCTCCTACGAGCAGTACTTC.

The chain is built from TRBV27 and TRBJ1-2, with a tentative D call TRBD1 (6 bases). Per the germline V gene, CDR1 is MNHEY and CDR2 is SMNVEV (reference sequence). This CDR3 is built from 14 residues. The germline V and J ends were trimmed by 2 bases and 6 bases, with 13 bases remaining between them. The CDR3 region is CASSLRGGRDGYTF. The CDR3 bases are TGTGCCAGCAGTTTACGAGGGGGGCGGGATGGCTACACCTTC.

The CDR3: CAWSEAGGGNQPQHF. In DNA, the CDR3 is TGTGCCTGGAGTGAGGCAGGGGGAGGCAATCAGCCCCAGCATTTT. The J gene is TRBJ1-5, the V gene TRBV30; 7 bases align to TRBD1. Trimming at V came to 1 base and at J to 2 bases, leaving 5 bases not matched to a gene. The CDR3 loop spans 15 amino acids. Germline lookup yields CDR1 GTSNPN and CDR2 SVGIG (reference sequence).

The chain carries TRBV18 and TRBJ1-1; no clear D. Per the germline V gene, CDR1 is KGHSH and CDR2 is LQKENI. There are 14 residues in the CDR3. Trimming took 5 bases from V and 5 from J, leaving 15 bases between them. CDR3 region: CASSVAGERTEAFF. The CDR3 DNA follows: TGTGCCAGCTCAGTAGCGGGTGAGAGAACTGAAGCTTTCTTT.

The gene calls are TRBV5-3 and TRBJ2-7; 12 positions agree with TRBD2. TRBV5-3 is an ORF; its function is uncertain. The CDR3 runs 16 residues. The V gene end was trimmed by 4 bases and the J gene end by 1 base; junction bases not matched to a gene: 6. Written as DNA, the CDR3 is TGTGCCAGAAGCACCCTGACTAGCGGGGGATCCTACGAGCAGTACTTC. Translating gives CARSTLTSGGSYEQYF.

The V call is TRBV6-5, the J call TRBJ2-2; D may be TRBD2 (5 bases). The CDR3 runs 15 residues. Trimming pared 0 bases from V and 6 bases from J, leaving 11 bases between. Germline V gene data show CDR1 as MNHEY and CDR2 as SVGAGI. CDR3 in amino acids: CASSYSGEFPGELFF. CDR3 bases: TGTGCCAGCAGTTACTCGGGAGAGTTCCCCGGGGAGCTGTTTTTT.

This clone showed up just once. The chain combines TRBV19 with TRBJ2-5; TRBD2 matches at 7 bases. Germline values: CDR1 LNHDA, CDR2 SQIVND (reference sequence). V lost 2 bases, J lost 1 base, and 1 base stayed unmatched. This CDR3 contains 14 residues. The CDR3 loop is CASSISGIQETQYF. The CDR3 nucleotides read TGTGCCAGTAGTATAAGCGGGATCCAAGAGACCCAGTACTTC. The complete variable domain, with remaining parts taken from reference TRBV19 and TRBJ2-5, reads DGGITQSPKYLFRKEGQNVTLSCEQNLNHDAMYWYRQDPGQGLRLIYYSQIVNDFQKGDIAEGYSVSREKKESFPLTVTSAQKNPTAFYLCASSISGIQETQYFGPGTRLLVL.

The sample holds one count of this clone. The rearrangement joins TRBV5-4 to TRBJ2-1, with D possibly TRBD1 on 8 matching bases. The ends were cut back, 4 bases at V and 3 bases at J, with 14 bases in the middle. Germline V CDR1 and CDR2: SGHNT, YYREEE (reference sequence). CDR3 length equals 15 residues. CDR3 DNA: TGTGCCAGCAGCGGGAGGGACAGGTACTACAATGAGCAGTTCTTC. Its translation: CASSGRDRYYNEQFF. Full variable domain (outside the CDR3, taken from reference TRBV5-4 and TRBJ2-1): ETGVTQSPTHLIKTRGQQVTLRCSSQSGHNTVSWYQQALGQGPQFIFQYYREEENGRGNFPPRFSGLQFPNYSSELNVNALELDDSALYLCASSGRDRYYNEQFFGPGTRLTVL.